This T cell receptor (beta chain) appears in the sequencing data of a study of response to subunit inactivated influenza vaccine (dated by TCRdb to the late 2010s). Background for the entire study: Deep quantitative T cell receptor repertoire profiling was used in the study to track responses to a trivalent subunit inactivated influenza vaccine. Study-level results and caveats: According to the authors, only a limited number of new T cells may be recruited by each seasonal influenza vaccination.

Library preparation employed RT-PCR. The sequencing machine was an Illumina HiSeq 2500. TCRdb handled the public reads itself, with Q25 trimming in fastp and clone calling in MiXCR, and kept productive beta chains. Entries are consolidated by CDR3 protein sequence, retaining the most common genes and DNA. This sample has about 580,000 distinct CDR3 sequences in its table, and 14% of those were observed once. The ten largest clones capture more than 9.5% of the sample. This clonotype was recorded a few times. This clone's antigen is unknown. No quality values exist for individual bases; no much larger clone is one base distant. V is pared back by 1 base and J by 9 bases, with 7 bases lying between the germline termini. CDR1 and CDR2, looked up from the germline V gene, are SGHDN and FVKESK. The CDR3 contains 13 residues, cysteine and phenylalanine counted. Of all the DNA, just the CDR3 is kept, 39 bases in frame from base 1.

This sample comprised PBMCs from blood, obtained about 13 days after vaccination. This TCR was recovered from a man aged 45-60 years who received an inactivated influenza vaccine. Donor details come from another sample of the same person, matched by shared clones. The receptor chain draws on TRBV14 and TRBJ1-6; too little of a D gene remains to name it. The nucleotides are TGTGCCAGCAGCCAAGTTGTACGTTCACCCCTCCACTTT. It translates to CASSQVVRSPLHF.